This T cell receptor beta chain is from a study of blood T cell repertoires in COVID-19. Trimming took off 1 base at V and 2 bases at J, with 9 bases between the two ends. The CDR3 contains 15 residues. The V gene's germline CDR1 is SNHLY and CDR2 FYNNEI. Per the study methods: Estimation of nucleated cell counts relied on the amplification of reference gene primers. Sequencing was performed with immunoSEQ multiplex PCR; in TCRdb, only in-frame clones are kept and a portion is missing. The V and J calls and clone size are taken from that table; D and trimming were inferred from the DNA. The table lists 150,000 to 200,000 clones, 65% to 85% of them singletons.

The sequence was obtained from a woman in her 40s with COVID-19, enrolled during active disease. The genes are TRBV2 and TRBJ2-1; TRBD2 might be the D (6 bases). The sample taken for sequencing was peripheral blood. CDR3 residues: CASSEELATYNEQFF. CDR3 bases: TGTGCCAGCAGTGAAGAACTAGCCACCTACAATGAGCAGTTCTTC.